The 30 T cell receptor beta chains listed next were all sequenced from one sample in a study of a mutant IDH1 vaccine in newly diagnosed glioma. The time point here: week 35, safety follow-up. In every dose of vaccine, 300 ug of mutant IDH1 20-mer peptide was given alongside topical imiquimod. No cognate antigen is known for these TCRs. Some clones are missing from TCRdb's copy, which holds only in-frame ones; the method was immunoSEQ multiplex PCR. The data show 45,000 to 55,000 clones, 76% seen once. The sample in question was PBMCs, obtained from a glioma patient whose treatment included an IDH1 peptide vaccine. The origin of the receptors is a man in his forties or fifties with glioma.

In its sample, this clone was seen a few times. DNA of the CDR3: TGTGCCAGCAGTCCAACACTACGGGAGTCCTACGAGCAGTACGTC. Its protein product is CASSPTLRESYEQYV. V is TRBV27 and J is TRBJ2-7; D possibly corresponds to TRBD2 (6 bases). This CDR3 spans 15 amino acids. The V end lost 5 bases, the J end lost 1 base, and 15 bases lay between the germline ends. Per germline, CDR1 MNHEY and CDR2 SMNVEV (reference sequence).

The V gene is TRBV19, the J gene TRBJ2-3; D is undetermined. The CDR3 consists of 17 residues. Germline V gene data show CDR1 as LNHDA and CDR2 as SQIVND (reference sequence). V was pared by 6 bases and J by 5 bases, with 24 bases between. This CDR3 is CASRPIGEPGSQDTQYF. CDR3 coding DNA: TGTGCCAGTAGACCGATCGGAGAGCCGGGTTCGCAAGATACGCAGTATTTT.

This clone was seen only a few times. This chain connects TRBV5-1 to TRBJ1-2; D gene uncertain. Trimming removed 0 bases at V and 8 bases at J, with 11 bases between. The CDR3 runs 13 residues. Germline loops: CDR1 SGHRS, CDR2 YFSETQ. CDR3 region: CASSLGEAWGYTF. The CDR3, as DNA: TGCGCCAGCAGCTTGGGGGAGGCATGGGGCTACACCTTC.

Sample share makes this clone medium-sized. The chain links TRBV28 to TRBJ2-7; 10 bases are a match to TRBD1. Trimming took 4 bases from V and 3 from J; bases not matched to a gene: 12. Germline-derived CDR1 and CDR2 are MDHEN and SYDVKM. The CDR3 consists of 17 residues. As DNA, the CDR3 is TGTGCCAGCAGTTCTGCTCAATCGACAGGGGGCCTCTACGAGCAGTACTTC. Its translation is CASSSAQSTGGLYEQYF.

The chain has TRBV27 and TRBJ2-3, with D unresolved. Trimming removed 7 bases at V and 0 bases at J, with 2 bases between. Germline assignment: CDR1 MNHEY and CDR2 SMNVEV (reference sequence). The CDR3 contains 11 residues. CDR3 residues: CASTSTDTQYF. DNA of the CDR3: TGTGCCAGCACTAGCACAGATACGCAGTATTTT.

The V gene is TRBV5-1, the J gene TRBJ2-3; either TRBD1 or TRBD2 may fit D (6 bases each). The length of the CDR3 is 16 residues. Germline V gives CDR1 SGHRS, CDR2 YFSETQ. The V end lost 0 bases, the J end lost 4 bases, and 15 bases lay between the germline ends. CDR3 bases: TGCGCCAGCAGCTTGGAGGGGGGTAGAGTCCCAGATACGCAGTATTTT. Translated, it gives CASSLEGGRVPDTQYF.

This chain connects TRBV5-1 to TRBJ1-1, with D possibly being TRBD1 (6 bases). This CDR3 has 14 amino acids. Germline assignment: CDR1 SGHRS and CDR2 YFSETQ. V dropped 4 bases and J dropped 1 base, with 11 bases sitting between them. This CDR3 reads CASSLTGGNTEAFF. The CDR3 DNA reads TGCGCCAGCAGCCTGACAGGAGGGAACACTGAAGCTTTCTTT.

This clone was counted between two and nine times. The chain uses TRBV19 and TRBJ2-7; 15 bases map to TRBD2. Trimming cost V 5 bases and J 6 bases; bases outside gene matches: 8. From germline, CDR1 is LNHDA and CDR2 SQIVND (reference sequence). This CDR3 is built from 16 residues. CDR3 sequence: CASSASAGLAGGEQYF. Here the CDR3 DNA reads TGTGCCAGTAGTGCCTCGGCGGGACTAGCGGGAGGCGAGCAGTACTTC.

The rearrangement uses TRBV4-1 and TRBJ2-7; TRBD1 aligns across 7 bases. Looked up from germline, CDR1 is MGHRA and CDR2 is YSYEKL. This CDR3 is 14 amino acids long. Trimming removed 4 bases from V and 5 bases from J; junction bases left unmatched: 8. CDR3 nucleotide sequence: TGCGCCAGCAGCCTTTCCCTCAGGGGGAACGAGCAGTACTTC. Its translation: CASSLSLRGNEQYF.

The chain joins TRBV11-2 to TRBJ1-1; D is perhaps TRBD1 (5 bases). The CDR3 is made up of 15 amino acids. The V and J ends lost 4 bases and 4 bases respectively, with 16 bases between them. Germline V gene sequence: CDR1 SGHAT, CDR2 FQNNGV. In DNA, the CDR3 is TGTGCCAGCAGCTCAGGAGGGGAGCTGATCACTGAAGCTTTCTTT. This translates into CASSSGGELITEAFF.

This chain joins TRBV29-1 and TRBJ2-3; 9 nucleotides match TRBD1. The germline V gene encodes CDR1 SQVTM and CDR2 ANQGSEA. The length of the CDR3 is 15 residues. With 6 bases clipped from V and 14 bases from J, the junction kept 21 bases outside the gene matches. The CDR3 coding sequence is TGCAGCGTCGAAAAGGGGGACAGGGCGGGACTCTTCGGGTATTTT. Its protein is CSVEKGDRAGLFGYF.

The rearrangement links TRBV5-4 to TRBJ1-5; TRBD1 matches at 10 bases. The ends lost 4 bases at V and 2 bases at J; junction bases unmatched: 3. CDR1 and CDR2 from the germline V gene are SGHNT and YYREEE (reference sequence). There are 15 residues in the CDR3. In DNA, the CDR3 is TGTGCCAGCAGCCAAGGGACAGGGGGCAATCAGCCCCAGCATTTT. Encoded protein: CASSQGTGGNQPQHF.

V is TRBV15 and J is TRBJ1-5; D is ambiguous. This CDR3 has 13 amino acids. V was cut by 1 base and J by 8 bases, with 9 bases left in between. Germline assignment: CDR1 LNHNV and CDR2 YYDKDF (reference sequence). This CDR3 is CATSRVLSEPQHF. DNA for the CDR3: TGTGCCACCAGCAGAGTATTAAGCGAGCCCCAGCATTTT.

The rearrangement joins TRBV7-2 to TRBJ1-5, with a weak D call TRBD1 (6 bases). Trimming stripped 4 bases from V and 3 bases from J, with 10 bases between. The CDR3 spans 14 residues. Germline V gene data show CDR1 as SGHTA and CDR2 as FQGNSA. The CDR3 loop reads CASSSGAINQPQHF. The CDR3 bases are TGTGCCAGCAGCTCAGGGGCGATCAATCAGCCCCAGCATTTT. The entire variable domain, with the rest obtained from reference TRBV7-2 and TRBJ1-5, is as follows: GAGVSQSPSNKVTEKGKDVELRCDPISGHTALYWYRQSLGQGLEFLIYFQGNSAPDKSGLPSDRFSAERTGGSVSTLTIQRTQQEDSAVYLCASSSGAINQPQHFGDGTRLSIL.

This clone was detected only a few times. The J gene is TRBJ2-7, the V gene TRBV21-1; TRBD2 is taken as the D call from the table, unchecked against the DNA. TRBV21-1 is deemed a pseudogene. The CDR3 totals 16 residues. Written as DNA, the CDR3 is TGTGCCAGCAGCAAAGCTGGCGGGAGGCCTTCCTACGAGCAGTACGTC. It codes for CASSKAGGRPSYEQYV.

The chain employs TRBV2 and TRBJ1-3; D gene uncertain. Deletions cut 5 bases from V and 0 bases from J, with 14 bases between. Looked up from germline, CDR1 is SNHLY and CDR2 is FYNNEI. This CDR3 contains 16 residues. The CDR3: CASSPRTGNSGNTIYF. The CDR3 DNA reads TGTGCCAGCAGTCCCAGGACGGGCAACTCTGGAAACACCATATATTTT.

Only one count was recorded for this clone. The chain couples TRBV6-1 to TRBJ2-1; no clear D gene. In germline, CDR1 is MNHNS, CDR2 SASEGT. Trimming removed 2 bases at V and 5 bases at J, with 16 bases between. The CDR3 runs to 16 residues. CDR3 region: CASSEWPPGPDNEQFF. The CDR3 DNA reads as TGTGCCAGCAGTGAATGGCCCCCGGGCCCCGACAATGAGCAGTTCTTC.

This clone is classed as medium-sized. The chain is built from TRBV2 and TRBJ1-1; 7 bases line up with TRBD1. Germline V gene lookup returns CDR1 SNHLY and CDR2 FYNNEI. J was trimmed by 1 base and V by 7 bases; bases with no gene match: 9. This CDR3 spans 15 amino acids. The CDR3 sequence: CASTEQGSWNTEAFF. Here the CDR3 DNA reads TGTGCCAGCACCGAACAGGGGTCGTGGAACACTGAAGCTTTCTTT.

The gene calls are TRBV2 and TRBJ2-1; 10 bases fit TRBD1. This CDR3 region has 16 residues. The V gene's germline CDR1 is SNHLY and CDR2 FYNNEI. V shed 2 bases, J shed 9 bases, and the junction held 10 bases outside the gene matches. As DNA, the CDR3 is TGTGCCAGCAGTGAAAATTCGGGACAGGGGAATATTGAGCAGTTCTTC. It is translated as CASSENSGQGNIEQFF.

This clone was recorded only once. J is TRBJ1-6 and V is TRBV6-5; 9 bases align to TRBD1. CDR3 length: 15 amino acids. Germline CDR1 and CDR2: MNHEY and SVGAGI. V was pared by 7 bases and J by 11 bases, with 12 bases of the junction left unmatched. The CDR3 sequence is CASTTGGTGLTPLHF. For the CDR3, the DNA is TGTGCCAGCACCACAGGAGGGACAGGGTTGACACCCCTCCACTTT.

This sequence joins TRBV6-1 and TRBJ2-3, with 7 bases matching TRBD1. V was pared by 6 bases and J by 6 bases, with 9 bases of the junction left unmatched. This CDR3 is built from 14 residues. CDR1 and CDR2 (germline): MNHNS, SASEGT. CDR3 loop: CASSLGQAMDTQYF. The CDR3 DNA follows: TGTGCCAGCAGCCTAGGACAGGCCATGGATACGCAGTATTTT.

V is TRBV6-5 and J is TRBJ1-2, with 7 bases fitting TRBD1. Losses at the gene ends were 8 bases for V and 6 bases for J; bases not matched to a gene: 9. There are 13 residues in the CDR3. The germline CDR1 and CDR2 sequences are MNHEY and SVGAGI. CDR3 nucleotides: TGTGCCAGCGCTCTCCAACAGGGGAATGGCTACACCTTC. This gives the protein CASALQQGNGYTF.

This clone is medium-sized (0.01 to 0.1%). V is TRBV4-1 and J is TRBJ2-7; 8 nucleotides agree with TRBD1. In germline, CDR1 is MGHRA, CDR2 YSYEKL. Unmatched junction bases numbered 13, after V lost 0 bases and J lost 0 bases. The CDR3 is 19 residues long. The CDR3 DNA follows: TGCGCCAGCAGCCAAGAGAAGCGAGACAGGGGACCAAGCTCCTACGAGCAGTACTTC. It is translated as CASSQEKRDRGPSSYEQYF.

This chain uses TRBV19 with TRBJ2-1, with 7 bases fitting TRBD2. The CDR3 sequence is 10 residues long. Trimming took 9 bases from V and 7 from J; bases not matched to a gene: 0. CDR1 is LNHDA and CDR2 is SQIVND in the germline V gene (reference sequence). CDR3 DNA sequence: TGTGCCAGCGGGGGGAATGAGCAGTTCTTC. It yields the protein CASGGNEQFF.

The CDR3 region is CASGVGSGANVLTF. The CDR3 DNA sequence: TGTGCCAGTGGAGTAGGGAGCGGGGCCAACGTCCTGACTTTC. This chain links TRBV19 with TRBJ2-6, with D maybe TRBD2 (5 bases). V gave up 8 bases and J gave up 4 bases, with 12 bases separating them. The CDR3 length is 14 residues. CDR1 and CDR2 (germline): LNHDA, SQIVND (reference sequence).

This chain joins TRBV7-2 and TRBJ1-3, with D unclear. Germline V lookup: CDR1 SGHTA, CDR2 FQGNSA. The V end lost 5 bases, the J end lost 3 bases, and 14 bases lay between the germline ends. The CDR3 contains 15 residues. This CDR3 reads CASSPVLSGGNTIYF. In DNA form, the CDR3 reads TGTGCCAGCAGCCCAGTTTTATCCGGTGGAAACACCATATATTTT.

V and J are TRBV7-2 and TRBJ2-5; 7 nucleotides align to TRBD1. The CDR3 extends over 18 amino acids. The junction had 21 bases not matched to a gene; V was cut back by 5 bases and J by 6 bases. Germline V gene data show CDR1 as SGHTA and CDR2 as FQGNSA. In nucleotides, the CDR3 is TGTGCCAGCAGCCGTTTAACAGGGGTGAGGACTGTCGGGAAGACCCAGTACTTC. This encodes CASSRLTGVRTVGKTQYF.

The chain uses TRBV7-2 and TRBJ2-2; D is possibly TRBD2 (6 bases). The length of the CDR3 is 15 residues. The V gene's germline CDR1 is SGHTA and CDR2 FQGNSA. V lost 3 bases to trimming and J lost 0 bases, with 8 bases between them. In DNA form, the CDR3 reads TGTGCCAGCAGCTTTGGCGGGGCGAACACCGGGGAGCTGTTTTTT. This sequence encodes CASSFGGANTGELFF.

In nucleotides, the CDR3 is TGTGCCAGCAGCCCCCCGACTAGCGGGAGTGTCTACGAGCAGTACTTC. Its translation is CASSPPTSGSVYEQYF. The rearrangement links TRBV7-9 to TRBJ2-7; 12 bases match TRBD2. V shed 5 bases and J 3 bases; nucleotides not matched to a gene: 8. The length of the CDR3 is 16 residues. Germline CDR1 SEHNR, CDR2 FQNEAQ (reference sequence).

In this sample, this clone turned up a few times. Other DNA sequences in this specimen translate into the identical CDR3. The chain recombines TRBV18 with TRBJ1-1; D gene unclear. This CDR3 contains 13 residues. Germline CDR1 and CDR2: KGHSH and LQKENI. The germline V and J ends were trimmed by 2 bases and 5 bases, with 9 bases remaining between them. The CDR3 bases are TGTGCCAGCTCACCAGATAGGGTTACTGAAGCTTTCTTT. It is translated as CASSPDRVTEAFF.